This TCR beta chain emerged from a study of PD-1 blockade in classical Hodgkin lymphoma. General observations from the study: Newly diagnosed patients reportedly trailed healthy donors in baseline TCR diversity.

As for this clone: The antigen remains unidentified.

Assay used: immunoSEQ multiplex PCR; TCRdb lists only in-frame clones, some missing. This sample yields just under 20,000 clones, of which around 86% are seen a single time; around 1.2% belongs to the top ten. Time point here: newly diagnosed, previously untreated cHL patient sample. Purified CD4+ T cells were obtained from thawed PBMCs through magnetic negative selection. It was PBMCs in newly diagnosed, untreated classical Hodgkin lymphoma that served as comparison. CDR1 is SGHTA, CDR2 FQGTGA, per germline. V dropped 5 bases and J dropped 0; count of bases not matched to a gene: 8. The CDR3 length is 16 residues.

The chain has TRBV7-3 and TRBJ2-5; 8 bases align to TRBD2. Sequencing input: CD4+ T cells from blood. The clonotype was recovered from a human donor with classical Hodgkin lymphoma. The CDR3 region has the DNA TGTGCCAGCAGCGACGGGGGGGCTCGGTACCAAGAGACCCAGTACTTC. Encoded protein: CASSDGGARYQETQYF. The whole variable domain, remainder taken from reference TRBV7-3 and TRBJ2-5, is GAGVSQTPSNKVTEKGKYVELRCDPISGHTALYWYRQSLGQGPEFLIYFQGTGAADDSGLPNDRFFAVRPEGSVSTLKIQRTERGDSAVYLCASSDGGARYQETQYFGPGTRLLVL.